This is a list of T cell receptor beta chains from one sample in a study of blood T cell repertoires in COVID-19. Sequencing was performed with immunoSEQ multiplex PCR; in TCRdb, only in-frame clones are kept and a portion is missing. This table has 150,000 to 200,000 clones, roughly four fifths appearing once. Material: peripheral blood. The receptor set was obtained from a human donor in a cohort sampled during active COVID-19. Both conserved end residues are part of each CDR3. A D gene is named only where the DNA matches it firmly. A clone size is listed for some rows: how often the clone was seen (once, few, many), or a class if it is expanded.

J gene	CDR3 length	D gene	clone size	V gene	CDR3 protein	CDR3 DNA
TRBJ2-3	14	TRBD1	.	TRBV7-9	CASSSGQGTDTQYF	TGTGCCAGCAGCTCGGGACAGGGAACAGATACGCAGTATTTT
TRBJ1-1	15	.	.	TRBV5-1	CASGLQGGVNTEAFF	TGCGCCAGCGGGCTCCAAGGGGGTGTGAACACTGAAGCTTTCTTT
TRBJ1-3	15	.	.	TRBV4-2	CASSQDRSRGNTIYF	TGTGCCAGCAGCCAAGACCGGAGCCGTGGAAACACCATATATTTT
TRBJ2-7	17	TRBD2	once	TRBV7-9	CASSLALLAGTPYEQYF	TGTGCCAGCAGCTTAGCGCTACTAGCGGGGACCCCCTACGAGCAGTACTTC
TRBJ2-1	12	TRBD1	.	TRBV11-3	CASSFAGGVQFF	TGTGCCAGCAGCTTCGCAGGGGGCGTTCAGTTCTTC
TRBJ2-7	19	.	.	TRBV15	CATSRDVSAGGTFSYEQYF	TGTGCCACCAGCAGAGATGTTTCGGCGGGCGGGACTTTCTCCTACGAGCAGTACTTC
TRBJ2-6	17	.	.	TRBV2	CASSESATPEGANVLTF	TGTGCCAGCAGTGAATCGGCGACTCCCGAGGGGGCCAACGTCCTGACTTTC
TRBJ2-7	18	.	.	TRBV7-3	CASSLIGRGRDGGYEQYF	TGTGCCAGCAGCTTAATTGGCAGGGGAAGGGATGGCGGCTACGAGCAGTACTTC
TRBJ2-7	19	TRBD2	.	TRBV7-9	CASSYPPGGALPSSYEQYF	TGTGCCAGCAGTTACCCTCCCGGGGGGGCATTGCCCAGCTCCTACGAGCAGTACTTC
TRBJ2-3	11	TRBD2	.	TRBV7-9	CASGEGDTQYF	TGTGCTAGCGGGGAGGGAGATACGCAGTATTTT
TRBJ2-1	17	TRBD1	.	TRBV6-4	CASSDRIRQGAFNEQFF	TGTGCCAGCAGTGACCGCATTAGACAGGGGGCCTTCAATGAGCAGTTCTTC